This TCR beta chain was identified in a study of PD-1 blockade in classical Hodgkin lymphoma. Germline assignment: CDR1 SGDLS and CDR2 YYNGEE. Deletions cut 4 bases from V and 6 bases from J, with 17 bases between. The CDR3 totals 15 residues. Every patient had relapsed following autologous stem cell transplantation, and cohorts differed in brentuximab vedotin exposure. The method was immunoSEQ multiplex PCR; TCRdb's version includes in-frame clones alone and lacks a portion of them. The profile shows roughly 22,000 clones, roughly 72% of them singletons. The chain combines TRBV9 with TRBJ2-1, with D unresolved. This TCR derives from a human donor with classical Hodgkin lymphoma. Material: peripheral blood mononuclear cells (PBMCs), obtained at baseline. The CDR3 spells CASSPRPSVGNEQFF. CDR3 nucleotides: TGTGCCAGCAGCCCTAGACCCAGCGTGGGCAATGAGCAGTTCTTC.